These 31 T cell receptor beta chains share one sample of origin, sequenced in a study of a mutant IDH1 vaccine in newly diagnosed glioma. These receptors lack a known antigen. The sample's time point: week 11, during vaccination. Topical imiquimod accompanied each vaccine dose, which consisted of 300 ug of mutant IDH1 20-mer peptide. Sequencing was performed with immunoSEQ multiplex PCR; in TCRdb, only in-frame clones are kept and a portion is missing. In the table there are tens of thousands of clones, under 90% of which are singletons. The sequences come from PBMCs, collected from a glioma patient whose treatment included an IDH1 peptide vaccine. All receptors derive from a man in his fifties or sixties with glioma.

The chain carries TRBV19 and TRBJ2-2, with TRBD1 identical over 8 bases. The V gene's germline CDR1 is LNHDA and CDR2 SQIVND (reference sequence). With V trimmed by 6 bases and J by 6 bases, 12 bases remained unmatched. CDR3 length: 16 residues. CDR3 protein: CASSEGQGGFSGELFF. CDR3 nucleotide sequence: TGTGCCAGTAGCGAAGGACAGGGTGGGTTTTCCGGGGAGCTGTTTTTT.

The CDR3 DNA reads as TGTGCCAGCAGCAAGGACAGGTTTAGGTCGAACACTGAAGCTTTCTTT. Its translation: CASSKDRFRSNTEAFF. V gene TRBV7-8 combines with J gene TRBJ1-1, with 7 bases lining up with TRBD1. Germline V gene sequence: CDR1 SGHVS, CDR2 FQNEAQ. The ends lost 5 bases at V and 1 base at J; junction bases unmatched: 10. The CDR3 is 16 residues long.

The CDR3 protein is CASSIRDEQFF. CDR3 nucleotides: TGTGCCAGTAGTATACGTGATGAGCAGTTCTTC. The chain joins TRBV19 to TRBJ2-1, with D uncertain. With 2 bases removed from V and 8 bases from J, the gap between germline ends came to 4 bases. The CDR3 extends over 11 amino acids. The germline CDR1 and CDR2 sequences are LNHDA and SQIVND (reference sequence).

The V gene is TRBV9, the J gene TRBJ1-3; D is ambiguous. This CDR3 is 15 amino acids long. Germline V gene data show CDR1 as SGDLS and CDR2 as YYNGEE. V gave up 0 bases and J gave up 3 bases, with 10 bases separating them. The CDR3 nucleotides read TGTGCCAGCAGCGTAGATATGCTGGGTGGAAACACCATATATTTT. Amino acid sequence: CASSVDMLGGNTIYF.

This sequence joins TRBV6-1 and TRBJ2-3, with D perhaps TRBD1 or TRBD2 (6 bases each). Trimming pared 0 bases from V and 2 bases from J, leaving 9 bases between. Germline CDR1 and CDR2: MNHNS and SASEGT. CDR3 length equals 15 residues. The CDR3 DNA reads TGTGCCAGCAGTGAAGCGGGGGGCTCCACAGATACGCAGTATTTT. It translates to CASSEAGGSTDTQYF.

The rearrangement uses TRBV4-1 and TRBJ1-1, with no clear D. Trimming took off 3 bases at V and 3 bases at J, with 5 bases between the two ends. Per the germline V gene, CDR1 is MGHRA and CDR2 is YSYEKL. The CDR3 covers 12 residues. CDR3 residues: CASSQEYTEAFF. The CDR3 bases are TGCGCCAGCAGCCAGGAATACACTGAAGCTTTCTTT.

The CDR3 DNA reads TGTGCCAGCAGTTTATCGGGACAGGGGGATAGGGAGTCCTACGAGCAGTACTTC. Its translation is CASSLSGQGDRESYEQYF. The chain has TRBV27 and TRBJ2-7; 11 positions match TRBD1. There are 18 residues in the CDR3. The V gene's germline CDR1 is MNHEY and CDR2 SMNVEV (reference sequence). J lost 1 base, V lost 0 bases, and 8 bases had no gene match.

This clone was recorded only once. The chain combines TRBV29-1 with TRBJ1-2; D uncertain. The CDR3 is 11 amino acids. CDR1 SQVTM and CDR2 ANQGSEA come from the germline V gene. V lost 8 bases and J lost 4, with 11 bases in between. As DNA, the CDR3 is TGCAGCACCCGGTCCAGCTATGGCTACACCTTC. This translates into CSTRSSYGYTF.

This chain connects TRBV4-2 to TRBJ2-7; TRBD1 or TRBD2 may be the D gene (7 bases each). V was pared by 4 bases and J by 3 bases, with 16 bases between. Germline loops: CDR1 LGHNA, CDR2 YNFKEQ. CDR3 length equals 15 residues. This CDR3 reads CASSPQGGGSYEQYF. The CDR3 DNA reads TGTGCCAGCAGCCCCCAGGGAGGGGGCAGCTACGAGCAGTACTTC.

This chain connects TRBV7-2 to TRBJ2-2, with 8 bases matching TRBD1. Germline CDR1 SGHTA, CDR2 FQGNSA. The CDR3 totals 15 residues. Losses at the gene ends were 5 bases for V and 7 bases for J; bases not matched to a gene: 9. CDR3 amino acids: CASSTGTGQIGELFF. DNA for the CDR3: TGTGCCAGCAGCACTGGGACAGGCCAGATCGGGGAGCTGTTTTTT. Drawing the rest from reference TRBV7-2 and TRBJ2-2, the complete variable domain is GAGVSQSPSNKVTEKGKDVELRCDPISGHTALYWYRQSLGQGLEFLIYFQGNSAPDKSGLPSDRFSAERTGGSVSTLTIQRTQQEDSAVYLCASSTGTGQIGELFFGEGSRLTVL.

This chain uses TRBV6-6 with TRBJ2-3; D gene unclear. The V end was cut by 0 bases, the J end by 6 bases, with 10 bases between. Germline CDR1 reads MNHNY; CDR2 reads SVGAGI (reference sequence). The CDR3 extends over 14 amino acids. The CDR3 protein is CASSYSRLTDTQYF. CDR3 sequence (DNA): TGTGCCAGCAGTTACTCCCGGCTCACGGATACGCAGTATTTT.

The chain uses TRBV4-1 and TRBJ2-4, with TRBD2 as a possible D gene (5 bases). V was cut by 4 bases and J by 6 bases, with 16 bases left in between. The germline V gene has CDR1 MGHRA and CDR2 YSYEKL. This CDR3 contains 15 residues. CDR3 DNA: TGCGCCAGCAGCCTCTTAGCGTTGGTACCAAACATTCAGTACTTC. Amino acids: CASSLLALVPNIQYF.

This clone showed up just a few times. The rearrangement uses TRBV19 and TRBJ2-2; D is ambiguous. Per the germline V gene, CDR1 is LNHDA and CDR2 is SQIVND (reference sequence). The CDR3 consists of 13 residues. Trimming left V 6 bases short and J 4 bases short, with 9 bases between. This chain's CDR3 is CASRFPVTGELFF. The CDR3 DNA reads TGTGCCAGTAGATTCCCGGTCACCGGGGAGCTGTTTTTT.

The chain employs TRBV9 and TRBJ2-3; 7 nucleotides line up with TRBD2. Germline CDR1 SGDLS, CDR2 YYNGEE. The CDR3 loop spans 15 amino acids. The V and J ends lost 4 bases and 2 bases, in that order; junction bases with no gene match: 7. In DNA form, the CDR3 reads TGTGCCAGCAGCCCGTGGGGGGGTAACACAGATACGCAGTATTTT. It translates to CASSPWGGNTDTQYF.

This clone was counted a single time. V usage is TRBV4-1 and J usage is TRBJ1-6; weak D call: TRBD1 (5 bases). CDR3 length: 14 residues. Trimming left V 0 bases short and J 13 bases short, with 13 bases between. CDR1 MGHRA and CDR2 YSYEKL come from the germline V gene. CDR3: CASSQDGTGHPLHF. DNA for the CDR3: TGCGCCAGCAGCCAAGATGGAACGGGGCACCCCCTCCACTTT.

This chain links TRBV9 with TRBJ2-7; 8 bases agree with TRBD1. The germline V gene has CDR1 SGDLS and CDR2 YYNGEE. Trimming took 3 bases from V and 3 from J; bases not matched to a gene: 5. The CDR3 totals 14 residues. The CDR3 DNA follows: TGTGCCAGCAGCGGTGGACAGGGAATCTACGAGCAGTACTTC. It encodes CASSGGQGIYEQYF.

This CDR3 reads CASSHPGTRETQYF. The CDR3 DNA reads as TGCGCCAGCAGCCACCCGGGGACTCGAGAGACCCAGTACTTC. This chain uses TRBV4-1 with TRBJ2-5; weak D call: TRBD2 (6 bases). In germline, CDR1 is MGHRA, CDR2 YSYEKL. The V gene lost 3 bases and the J gene lost 4 bases, with 12 bases spanning the gap. This CDR3 comprises 14 residues.

The rearrangement uses TRBV6-1 and TRBJ2-2; a possible D gene is TRBD2 (6 bases). Germline assignment: CDR1 MNHNS and CDR2 SASEGT. Trimming removed 4 bases from V and 6 bases from J, with 15 bases in between. The CDR3 is made up of 15 amino acids. CDR3 sequence: CASSGEGGVAGELFF. Written as DNA, the CDR3 is TGTGCCAGCAGTGGTGAGGGAGGTGTCGCCGGGGAGCTGTTTTTT.

The CDR3 nucleotides read TGTGCCAGCTATACAGACGGCTACACCTTC. Translated: CASYTDGYTF. V and J are TRBV7-9 and TRBJ1-2, with D uncertain. The V gene lost 8 bases and the J gene lost 8 bases, with 9 bases spanning the gap. This CDR3 region has 10 residues. Germline V gene lookup returns CDR1 SEHNR and CDR2 FQNEAQ (reference sequence).

This chain uses TRBV5-1 with TRBJ2-1; possibly TRBD1 or TRBD2 for D (5 bases each). Trimming removed 4 bases from V and 8 bases from J, with 19 bases in between. This CDR3 contains 15 residues. The V gene's germline CDR1 is SGHRS and CDR2 YFSETQ. The DNA for the CDR3 is TGCGCCAGCAGCCCCGGGAACAGGCCATTGGATGAGCAGTTCTTC. Amino acids: CASSPGNRPLDEQFF.

The J gene is TRBJ2-1, the V gene TRBV6-5; 7 bases line up with TRBD1. The J segment lost 6 bases and the V segment lost 8 bases, leaving 7 bases of the junction unmatched. This CDR3 is built from 13 residues. Germline-derived CDR1 and CDR2 are MNHEY and SVGAGI. The CDR3 sequence is CASRRQGSNEQFF. CDR3 bases: TGTGCCAGCCGCCGACAGGGTAGCAATGAGCAGTTCTTC.

This chain links TRBV6-5 with TRBJ2-1, with 9 bases identical to TRBD1. This CDR3 has 16 residues. Germline CDR1 MNHEY, CDR2 SVGAGI. With 4 bases clipped from V and 7 bases from J, the junction kept 11 bases outside the gene matches. CDR3 in DNA: TGTGCCAGCAGTTTTGTCGGGACAGGGATGGGGAATGAGCAGTTCTTC. Translated, it gives CASSFVGTGMGNEQFF.

CDR3 in DNA: TGTGCCACCAGCAGAGGCCCCGCGGGGGAGGACATTCAGTACTTC. Its translation: CATSRGPAGEDIQYF. This sequence joins TRBV15 and TRBJ2-4; TRBD2 matches 7 bases. V trimming: 1 base; J trimming: 8 bases; junction bases outside the gene matches: 8. Looked up from germline, CDR1 is LNHNV and CDR2 is YYDKDF (reference sequence). The CDR3 contains 15 residues.

V is TRBV29-1 and J is TRBJ2-1, with TRBD2 identical over 10 bases. The CDR3 is 16 amino acids. Trimming cost V 4 bases and J 10 bases; bases outside gene matches: 16. Germline CDR1 reads SQVTM; CDR2 reads ANQGSEA. The CDR3 DNA reads TGCAGCGTTGTCGGGCTAGCGGGAGTTATAGGTGGGGAGCAGTTCTTC. Amino acids: CSVVGLAGVIGGEQFF.

The chain combines TRBV27 with TRBJ2-5, with 8 bases matching TRBD1. V gave up 4 bases and J gave up 5 bases; unmatched junction bases: 6. This CDR3 spans 14 amino acids. The V gene's germline CDR1 is MNHEY and CDR2 SMNVEV (reference sequence). The CDR3 protein is CASSSMDRDETQYF. The CDR3 nucleotides are TGTGCCAGCAGTTCAATGGACAGGGACGAGACCCAGTACTTC.

In this sample, this clone turned up a few times. This sequence joins TRBV10-3 and TRBJ1-3; D may be TRBD1 (5 bases). The germline gives CDR1 ENHRY, CDR2 SYGVKD. Trimming stripped 8 bases from V and 7 bases from J, with 15 bases between. The CDR3 runs to 13 residues. CDR3 sequence reads: CAILGTIGNTIYF. The CDR3, as DNA: TGTGCCATCTTGGGGACGATAGGGAACACCATATATTTT.

This chain links TRBV6-5 with TRBJ1-5; 7 bases align to TRBD1. Germline values: CDR1 MNHEY, CDR2 SVGAGI. The CDR3 covers 14 residues. The junction had 5 bases not matched to a gene; V was cut back by 9 bases and J by 0 bases. The CDR3 spells CASRAGGSNQPQHF. For the CDR3, the DNA is TGTGCCAGTCGAGCAGGGGGTAGCAATCAGCCCCAGCATTTT.

This rearrangement joins TRBV30 to TRBJ2-7; 9 bases agree with TRBD1. The CDR3 covers 15 residues. Germline V gene data show CDR1 as GTSNPN and CDR2 as SVGIG (reference sequence). J was trimmed by 4 bases and V by 4 bases; bases with no gene match: 11. The CDR3 region has the DNA TGTGCCTGGATCCCAAGCGACAGGGGGATGTACGAGCAGTACTTC. It codes for CAWIPSDRGMYEQYF.

V gene TRBV7-2 combines with J gene TRBJ1-3; the D gene is possibly TRBD1 (6 bases). The CDR3 runs to 16 residues. V lost 5 bases and J 0 bases, leaving 14 bases between the germline ends. Germline V lookup: CDR1 SGHTA, CDR2 FQGNSA. The CDR3 loop is CASSTAGAASGNTIYF. The CDR3 DNA follows: TGTGCCAGCAGCACCGCAGGGGCCGCCTCTGGAAACACCATATATTTT.

The V and J genes are TRBV5-1 and TRBJ2-3; 8 nucleotides align to TRBD2. This CDR3 is built from 17 residues. The V and J ends lost 0 bases and 5 bases, in that order; junction bases with no gene match: 11. From germline, CDR1 is SGHRS and CDR2 YFSETQ. Written as DNA, the CDR3 is TGCGCCAGCAGCTTGGCCTCAGCGGGAGAGTTTTTAGATACGCAGTATTTT. This translates into CASSLASAGEFLDTQYF.

V gene TRBV6-5 combines with J gene TRBJ2-1; D remains unclear. The CDR3 covers 11 residues. Germline lookup yields CDR1 MNHEY and CDR2 SVGAGI. Deletions cut 0 bases from V and 12 bases from J, with 6 bases between. The CDR3 coding sequence is TGTGCCAGCAGTTACTCTCGGACGCAGTTCTTC. It codes for CASSYSRTQFF.